Listed here is a single T cell receptor beta chain. Its antigen is undetermined. These data are taken from a study of cytomegalovirus exposure and HLA in healthy donors. Study-wide results and limits: Three CMV-associated chains were confirmed in vitro to be specific for CMV antigens. TCR beta sequences reportedly predicted most subjects' HLA-A and HLA-B alleles accurately.

This CDR3 has 15 amino acids. Germline V gene lookup returns CDR1 SGHTA and CDR2 FQGNSA. Trimming removed 0 bases from V and 4 bases from J; junction bases left unmatched: 3. PCR involved 60 Vbeta and 13 Jbeta primers. Libraries were prepared by immunoSEQ multiplex PCR; TCRdb keeps only in-frame clonotypes and omits some of them. This repertoire includes around 45,000 clones. The specimen sequenced was PBMCs. This TCR was recovered from a male donor in good health and CMV-seronegative. This sequence joins TRBV7-2 and TRBJ1-5, with 7 positions matching TRBD1. CDR3 DNA: TGTGCCAGCAGCTTAGCCGGGACAGTAAATCAGCCCCAGCATTTT. It codes for CASSLAGTVNQPQHF.